This T cell receptor (beta chain) was sequenced during a study of cytomegalovirus exposure and HLA in healthy donors. The PCR made use of 60 Vbeta and 13 Jbeta primers. Data came from immunoSEQ multiplex PCR; TCRdb stores just in-frame clones and leaves some out. The data contain 160,000 or so clones, about 78% of them singletons. The receptor was derived from a male donor in good health and CMV-seronegative. Sequencing input: PBMCs.

In DNA form, the CDR3 reads TGTGCCAGCAGCTTCTCCGGGATAGCCAAAAACATTCAGTACTTC. Its translation: CASSFSGIAKNIQYF. J is TRBJ2-4 and V is TRBV7-2; a possible D gene is TRBD2 (5 bases). The germline V gene has CDR1 SGHTA and CDR2 FQGNSA. Trimming took off 3 bases at V and 0 bases at J, with 9 bases between the two ends. The CDR3 is 15 residues long.